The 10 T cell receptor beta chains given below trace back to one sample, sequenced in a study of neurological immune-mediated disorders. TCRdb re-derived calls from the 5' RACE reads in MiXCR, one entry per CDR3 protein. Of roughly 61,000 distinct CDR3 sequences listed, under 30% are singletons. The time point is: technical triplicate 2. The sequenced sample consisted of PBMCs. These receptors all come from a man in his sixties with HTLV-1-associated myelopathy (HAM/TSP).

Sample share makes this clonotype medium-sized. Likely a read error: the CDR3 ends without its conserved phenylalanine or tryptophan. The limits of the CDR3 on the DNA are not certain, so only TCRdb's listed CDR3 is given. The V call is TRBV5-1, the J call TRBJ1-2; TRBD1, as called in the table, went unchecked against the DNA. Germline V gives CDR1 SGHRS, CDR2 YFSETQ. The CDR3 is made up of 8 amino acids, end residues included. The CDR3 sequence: CASTGDRD.

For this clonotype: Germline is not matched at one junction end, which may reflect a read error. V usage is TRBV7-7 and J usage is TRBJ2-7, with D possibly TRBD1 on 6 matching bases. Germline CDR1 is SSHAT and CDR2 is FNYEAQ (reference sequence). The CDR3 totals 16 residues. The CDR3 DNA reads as TGTGCTAGCAGCCCCTTCCCCAGGGGAAAGGACTACGAGCAGTACTTC. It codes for CASSPFPRGKDYEQYF.

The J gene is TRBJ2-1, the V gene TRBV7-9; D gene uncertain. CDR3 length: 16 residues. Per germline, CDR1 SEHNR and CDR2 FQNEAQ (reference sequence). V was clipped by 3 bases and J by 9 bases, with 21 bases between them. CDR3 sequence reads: CASSLSGVGSRVEQFF. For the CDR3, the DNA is TGTGCCAGCAGCTTGTCTGGGGTTGGTAGCCGGGTTGAGCAGTTCTTC.

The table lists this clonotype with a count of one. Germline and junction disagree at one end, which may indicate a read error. The CDR3: CIVASQQGGEQYF. CDR3 coding DNA: TGCATCGTTGCAAGCCAACAGGGTGGCGAGCAGTACTTC. The V and J genes are TRBV29-1 and TRBJ2-7; D may be TRBD1 (6 bases). Germline assignment: CDR1 SQVTM and CDR2 ANQGSEA. The CDR3 consists of 13 residues.

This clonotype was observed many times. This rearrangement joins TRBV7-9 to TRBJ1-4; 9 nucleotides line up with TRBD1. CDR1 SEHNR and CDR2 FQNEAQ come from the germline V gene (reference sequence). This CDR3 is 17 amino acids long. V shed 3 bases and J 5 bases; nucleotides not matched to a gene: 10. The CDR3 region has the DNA TGTGCCAGCAGCTTCCGGAAGGGACAGGGCCCGAATGAAAAACTGTTTTTT. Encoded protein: CASSFRKGQGPNEKLFF.

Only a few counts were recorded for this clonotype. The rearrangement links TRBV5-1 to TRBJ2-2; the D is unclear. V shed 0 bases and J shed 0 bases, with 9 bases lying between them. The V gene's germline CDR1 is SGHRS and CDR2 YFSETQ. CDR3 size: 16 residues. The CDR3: CASSLVGIPNTGELFF. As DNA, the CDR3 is TGCGCCAGCAGCTTGGTTGGCATACCGAACACCGGGGAGCTGTTTTTT. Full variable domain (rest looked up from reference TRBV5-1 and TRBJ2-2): KAGVTQTPRYLIKTRGQQVTLSCSPISGHRSVSWYQQTPGQGLQFLFEYFSETQRNKGNFPGRFSGRQFSNSRSEMNVSTLELGDSALYLCASSLVGIPNTGELFFGEGSRLTVL.

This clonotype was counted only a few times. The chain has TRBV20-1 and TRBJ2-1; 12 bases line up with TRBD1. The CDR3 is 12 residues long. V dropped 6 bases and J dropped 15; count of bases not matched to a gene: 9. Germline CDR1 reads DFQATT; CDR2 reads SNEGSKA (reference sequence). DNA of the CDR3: TGCAGTGCGACCGGGACAGGGGGCGCGGGGTTCTTC. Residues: CSATGTGGAGFF.

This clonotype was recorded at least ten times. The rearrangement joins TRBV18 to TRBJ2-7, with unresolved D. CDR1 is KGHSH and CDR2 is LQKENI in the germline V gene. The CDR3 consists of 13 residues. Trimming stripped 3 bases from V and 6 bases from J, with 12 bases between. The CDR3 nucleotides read TGTGCCAGCTCACCCCCCGGTCTTCGCGAGCAGTACTTC. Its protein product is CASSPPGLREQYF.

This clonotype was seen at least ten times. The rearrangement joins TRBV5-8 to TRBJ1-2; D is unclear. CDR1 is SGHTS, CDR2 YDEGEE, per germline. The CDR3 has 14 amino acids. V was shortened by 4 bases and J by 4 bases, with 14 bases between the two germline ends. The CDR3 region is CASSPRTAIYGYTF. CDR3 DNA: TGTGCCAGCAGCCCGAGGACGGCGATCTATGGCTACACCTTC.

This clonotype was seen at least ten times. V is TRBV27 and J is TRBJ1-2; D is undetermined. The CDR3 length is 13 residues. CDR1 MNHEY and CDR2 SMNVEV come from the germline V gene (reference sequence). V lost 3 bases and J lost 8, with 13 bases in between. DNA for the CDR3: TGTGCCAGCAGTTTCCGGGGTCTCCAGGGCTACACCTTC. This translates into CASSFRGLQGYTF.